This TCR beta chain was sequenced in a study of T-cell reconstitution after alpha-beta-depleted transplantation in children. This clonotype came up many times. This CDR3 has 17 amino acids. The V segment lost 6 bases and the J segment 1 base; nucleotides outside the gene matches: 13. CDR1 DFQATT and CDR2 SNEGSKA come from the germline V gene (reference sequence). Preparation of the TCRbeta library was carried out with unique molecular identifiers. TCRdb reanalysed the PCR reads using MiXCR and keeps one entry per CDR3 protein. The data hold some 200,000 distinct CDR3 sequences, with 14% to 15% observed a single time.

This chain connects TRBV20-1 to TRBJ2-1, with 9 bases identical to TRBD2. Sequences were derived from PBMCs from the stem cell graft donor, sampled from the stem cell graft. This sequence was found in a human donor who donated a stem cell graft to a child with acute lymphoblastic leukemia. For the CDR3, the DNA is TGCAGTGCCCAAACTAGCGGGTGGGCAAGGTCCTACAATGAGCAGTTCTTC. Amino acid sequence: CSAQTSGWARSYNEQFF.